This T cell receptor beta chain is from a study of T-cell memory formation after mild COVID-19. Notes on this clonotype: What it recognizes is unknown.

Using constant-segment primers, 5'RACE produced TCR alpha and TCR beta cDNA libraries carrying sample barcodes and UMIs. TCRdb analysed the 5' RACE reads with MiXCR anew, one entry per CDR3 protein. Among under 300,000 distinct CDR3 sequences listed, more than 8% were seen once. CDR1 and CDR2 (germline): LGHNA, YSLEER. J gave up 3 bases and V 4 bases, and 7 bases lay outside the gene matches. The CDR3 is 17 amino acids. Study conclusions and caveats: Clones contracting day 15 to 85 were balanced CD4/CD8; later expanders leaned CD4+. Whether day 37 second-wave clones are SARS-CoV-2-specific was not confirmed. Among contracting clones, CD4+ were mainly CM/EM and CD8+ enriched in EMRA.

This rearrangement joins TRBV4-3 to TRBJ1-5; TRBD1 aligns across 12 bases. This TCR came from a man younger than 35 who had mild COVID-19 (a few samples of this study predate the infection). Cell type and time point are not known. Sequenced: PBMCs or a T cell subset sorted from them (not recorded which). CDR3 bases: TGCGCCAGCAGCCCCTTGGGGACAGGGGGCGTCAATCAGCCCCAGCATTTT. Its protein product is CASSPLGTGGVNQPQHF.